One and the same sample provided the 18 T cell receptor beta chains below, sequenced in a study of Ad26.COV2.S vaccination and SARS-CoV-2 variants. Measured with immunoSEQ multiplex PCR; TCRdb has only the in-frame clones, and not every one. Among about 350,000 clones listed, less than 90% were seen once. As to treatment: some 20 received Ad26.COV2.S at low or high dose, single or two shots; about 5 received placebo; per-sample allocation not given. Samples analyzed were those drawn on day 63 after the first vaccine or placebo injection. The sample was peripheral blood, taken in a trial of Ad26.COV2.S vaccine versus placebo. The receptors were gathered from a person aged 18-60 years who received the Ad26.COV2.S COVID-19 vaccine or a placebo.

The rearrangement links TRBV19 to TRBJ2-5; no clear D. From germline, CDR1 is LNHDA and CDR2 SQIVND (reference sequence). The CDR3 contains 15 residues. V lost 1 base and J 0 bases, leaving 9 bases between the germline ends. CDR3 DNA: TGTGCCAGTAGTATAGTAGGGCGGCACCAAGAGACCCAGTACTTC. Translated, it gives CASSIVGRHQETQYF.

The chain combines TRBV28 with TRBJ2-5; D uncertain. The CDR3 has 12 residues. V was clipped by 4 bases and J by 5 bases, with 8 bases between them. Germline CDR1 and CDR2: MDHEN and SYDVKM. CDR3 in DNA: TGTGCCAGCAGTTCACGTGGGGAGACCCAGTACTTC. Amino acids: CASSSRGETQYF. Full variable domain (remainder filled in from reference TRBV28 and TRBJ2-5): DVKVTQSSRYLVKRTGEKVFLECVQDMDHENMFWYRQDPGLGLRLIYFSYDVKMKEKGDIPEGYSVSREKKERFSLILESASTNQTSMYLCASSSRGETQYFGPGTRLLVL.

The chain combines TRBV19 with TRBJ2-1; D unclear. Germline-derived CDR1 and CDR2 are LNHDA and SQIVND (reference sequence). CDR3 length: 13 amino acids. With 1 base removed from V and 9 bases from J, the gap between germline ends came to 10 bases. The CDR3 DNA reads as TGTGCCAGTAGTATAGGGCCCCGAAGTGAGCAGTTCTTC. Its translation is CASSIGPRSEQFF.

This chain connects TRBV28 to TRBJ2-3; TRBD2 aligns across 7 bases. After removal of 2 bases from V and 4 bases from J, the junction contained 3 bases not matched to a gene. The V gene's germline CDR1 is MDHEN and CDR2 SYDVKM. CDR3 length equals 14 residues. The CDR3 protein is CASSLREAPDTQYF. Written as DNA, the CDR3 is TGTGCCAGCAGTTTACGGGAGGCCCCAGATACGCAGTATTTT.

The rearrangement uses TRBV28 and TRBJ1-4; D unresolved. This CDR3 spans 15 amino acids. Germline CDR1 and CDR2: MDHEN and SYDVKM. Trimming removed 4 bases at V and 0 bases at J, with 9 bases between. This CDR3 reads CASSSFGTTNEKLFF. In nucleotides, the CDR3 is TGTGCCAGCAGTTCGTTTGGGACAACTAATGAAAAACTGTTTTTT.

The rearrangement joins TRBV5-1 to TRBJ1-1, with D possibly TRBD1 on 5 matching bases. This CDR3 has 14 amino acids. Germline V gene sequence: CDR1 SGHRS, CDR2 YFSETQ. Trimming stripped 4 bases from V and 4 bases from J, with 14 bases between. CDR3 loop: CASSRAGGGTEAFF. The CDR3 bases are TGCGCCAGCAGCAGGGCGGGCGGGGGCACTGAAGCTTTCTTT.

The CDR3 loop is CASSGDSSYEQYF. CDR3 in DNA: TGTGCCAGCAGCGGGGACAGCTCCTACGAGCAGTACTTC. The V gene is TRBV9, the J gene TRBJ2-7; 7 positions match TRBD1. The J segment lost 0 bases and the V segment lost 3 bases, leaving 0 bases of the junction unmatched. This CDR3 has 13 residues. Germline-derived CDR1 and CDR2 are SGDLS and YYNGEE.

The chain combines TRBV7-3 with TRBJ2-1; a possible D gene is TRBD2 (5 bases). The ends were cut back, 2 bases at V and 8 bases at J, with 13 bases in the middle. CDR3 length: 14 residues. In germline, CDR1 is SGHTA, CDR2 FQGTGA. CDR3 residues: CASSLGAASYEQFF. Written as DNA, the CDR3 is TGTGCCAGCAGCTTAGGAGCGGCGTCGTATGAGCAGTTCTTC.

The chain employs TRBV6-2 or TRBV6-3 and TRBJ2-7, with 8 bases aligning to TRBD1. Unmatched junction bases numbered 9, after V lost 2 bases and J lost 0 bases. This CDR3 contains 17 residues. CDR1 is MNHEY, CDR2 SVGEGT, per germline. This CDR3 reads CASSYRPRGPHSYEQYF. CDR3 coding DNA: TGTGCCAGCAGTTACAGACCCAGGGGGCCGCACTCCTACGAGCAGTACTTC.

This chain links TRBV5-1 with TRBJ2-2; D gene uncertain. The V gene's germline CDR1 is SGHRS and CDR2 YFSETQ. V lost 1 base, J lost 1 base, and 5 bases lay in between. The CDR3 runs 14 residues. The CDR3 sequence is CASSLSVNTGELFF. As DNA, the CDR3 is TGCGCCAGCAGCTTGAGCGTGAACACCGGGGAGCTGTTTTTT. Complete variable domain (other parts from reference TRBV5-1 and TRBJ2-2): KAGVTQTPRYLIKTRGQQVTLSCSPISGHRSVSWYQQTPGQGLQFLFEYFSETQRNKGNFPGRFSGRQFSNSRSEMNVSTLELGDSALYLCASSLSVNTGELFFGEGSRLTVL.

V usage is TRBV10-3 and J usage is TRBJ2-1; 7 bases map to TRBD2. The V gene end was trimmed by 10 bases and the J gene end by 7 bases; junction bases not matched to a gene: 7. The CDR3 extends over 12 amino acids. Germline V gene sequence: CDR1 ENHRY, CDR2 SYGVKD. The CDR3 loop reads CATEGSGNEQFF. DNA of the CDR3: TGTGCCACAGAGGGTAGCGGGAATGAGCAGTTCTTC.

The chain combines TRBV4-1 with TRBJ1-6; a weak D match, TRBD1 (5 bases). The V end lost 4 bases, the J end lost 10 bases, and 14 bases lay between the germline ends. Germline V lookup: CDR1 MGHRA, CDR2 YSYEKL. The CDR3 covers 14 residues. CDR3 nucleotide sequence: TGCGCCAGCAGCCCACCACGGGGGGACTCACCCCTCCACTTT. Its protein product is CASSPPRGDSPLHF.

J is TRBJ2-1 and V is TRBV6-2 or TRBV6-3; D may be TRBD1 (6 bases). This CDR3 has 14 residues. V was trimmed by 4 bases and J by 4 bases, leaving 11 bases between them. Germline V gene lookup returns CDR1 MNHEY and CDR2 SVGEGT. CDR3 in DNA: TGTGCCAGCAGTTCCTGGACAGTTTACAATGAGCAGTTCTTC. It translates to CASSSWTVYNEQFF.

The chain employs TRBV11-2 and TRBJ2-5, with 8 bases that match TRBD2. CDR1 SGHAT and CDR2 FQNNGV come from the germline V gene. The CDR3 runs 17 residues. Trimming cost V 5 bases and J 5 bases; bases outside gene matches: 16. CDR3 DNA: TGTGCCAGCAGCCCCAGGGTGCCAGCGGGAGTATTCGAGACCCAGTACTTC. Its translation is CASSPRVPAGVFETQYF.

To note about this clone: Within the sample, other DNA sequences also encode this same CDR3. The chain couples TRBV5-1 to TRBJ2-5; D ambiguous. Between the trimmed V and J ends, which lost 0 bases and 5 bases, there was a span of 2 bases. Germline values: CDR1 SGHRS, CDR2 YFSETQ. CDR3 length equals 11 residues. CDR3 sequence (DNA): TGCGCCAGCAGCTTGGAGGAGACCCAGTACTTC. Its translation: CASSLEETQYF.

V and J are TRBV27 and TRBJ2-3; 9 bases are shared with TRBD2. The V segment lost 2 bases and the J segment 5 bases; nucleotides outside the gene matches: 2. Per germline, CDR1 MNHEY and CDR2 SMNVEV (reference sequence). The CDR3 consists of 14 residues. The CDR3 coding sequence is TGTGCCAGCAGTTTAAGCGGGAGGCTAGATACGCAGTATTTT. Translated, it gives CASSLSGRLDTQYF.

V gene TRBV18 combines with J gene TRBJ1-1, with D tentatively TRBD1 (6 bases). CDR1 and CDR2 from the germline V gene are KGHSH and LQKENI. This CDR3 comprises 13 residues. Trimming left V 6 bases short and J 0 bases short, with 8 bases between. CDR3: CASSGQLNTEAFF. As DNA, the CDR3 is TGTGCCAGCTCCGGACAGCTGAACACTGAAGCTTTCTTT.

The chain has TRBV4-3 and TRBJ1-4, with D unresolved. Germline CDR1 LGHNA, CDR2 YSLEER. CDR3 length: 15 residues. Trimming removed 4 bases at V and 8 bases at J, with 17 bases between. This CDR3 reads CASSPSKDLGEKLFF. In DNA, the CDR3 is TGCGCCAGCAGCCCCTCCAAGGACCTGGGCGAAAAACTGTTTTTT.